This T cell receptor (beta chain) was sequenced during a study of blood T cell repertoires in COVID-19. About the research overall: Italy, Spain and the United States were the sources of the convalescent and acute COVID-19 samples. From T cells, B-cell-depleted T cells, or PBMCs came the material, which was cDNA or gDNA.

Recovered status in Cohort 3 required two negative PCRs, clearance, or symptom resolution. In the authors' workflow: Estimates of nucleated cell counts were drawn from the amplification of reference gene primers. Sequenced by immunoSEQ multiplex PCR; TCRdb stores in-frame clones only, minus some. V and J calls and clone size are those listed in that table; D and trimming were worked out from the DNA. The data show hundreds of thousands of clones, around 87% seen once. This clone was picked up one time. The sequenced sample consisted of PBMCs or T cells enriched from blood (not recorded which). This sequence was found in a man aged 25 to 40 who had recovered from COVID-19.

The CDR3 DNA sequence: TGTGCCAGCAGCCCAGCGGCACTCACTAGCGGGAGGGCAGATACGCAGTATTTT. Amino acid sequence: CASSPAALTSGRADTQYF. The J gene is TRBJ2-3, the V gene TRBV3-1 (or the pseudogene TRBV3-2); 13 bases match TRBD2. J lost 4 bases, V lost 4 bases, and 11 bases had no gene match. Germline loops: CDR1 LGHDT, CDR2 YNNKEL (reference sequence). This CDR3 contains 18 residues.